This is a list of T cell receptor beta chains from one sample in a study of identical twins. TCRdb reanalysed the 5' RACE reads using MiXCR and keeps one entry per CDR3 protein. The sample comprises about 1.7 million distinct CDR3 sequences, under 35% of which are singletons, and under 0.35% rests with the top ten. The specimen sequenced was cord blood. These receptor sequences come from a newborn girl in good health. Both conserved end residues are trimmed from each CDR3.

TRBV28 ASSVPDTRWQQF
TRBV13 ASSQIWDTEAF
TRBV6-1 ASSERVNTEAF
TRBV5-6 ASSLLGQYTDTQY
TRBV29-1 SVARFQETQY
TRBV29-1 SVNGGYEQY
TRBV29-1 SVLGQGETQY
TRBV7-2 ASSLQGLAGAYEQY
TRBV6-6 ASTITGQGADGYT
TRBV20-1 SARGSRAPSYEQY
TRBV12-3/TRBV12-4 ASSPERVGSSCEQY
TRBV20-1 SARQEASTDTQY
TRBV24-1 ATSDSRLAASARTDTQY
TRBV24-1 ATSESPLQGKSTDTQY
TRBV21-1 ASSKGTGNTGGLF
TRBV7-2 ASSLRPPGTANYGYT
TRBV7-2 ASSLVLLRALTSSYNEQF
TRBV4-1 ASSQGRPGQGARGADVLT
TRBV21-1 ASSKTRVYEKLF
TRBV5-1 AGRAPGLLAKNIQY
TRBV14 ASSHGTGRYNEQF
TRBV28 ASSFGAPNHLYNEQF
TRBV10-3 AIRASGSRETQY
TRBV9 ASSPTVGGLETQY
TRBV2 ASRGLAGGVVDEQF
TRBV5-6 ASSLTGGNEQL
TRBV25-1 ASSEKISSSYEQY
TRBV4-2 ASSHAAAGSNQPQH
TRBV7-2 ASSLLGLNNQPQH
TRBV20-1 SARDLGQAMNTEAF
TRBV5-1 ASSLAGLASQETQY
TRBV14 ASSQDSRMGETQY
TRBV6-2/TRBV6-3 ASSYPLPRYIQY
TRBV18 ASSPRASGGTQY